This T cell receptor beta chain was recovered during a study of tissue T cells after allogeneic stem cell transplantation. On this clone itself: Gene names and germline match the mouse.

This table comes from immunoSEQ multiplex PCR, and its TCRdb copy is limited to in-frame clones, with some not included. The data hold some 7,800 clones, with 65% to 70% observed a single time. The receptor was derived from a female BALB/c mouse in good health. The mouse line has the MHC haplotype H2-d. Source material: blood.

The CDR3: CASSHQGLGGPYAEQFF. The covered CDR3 bases are TGTGCCAGCAGCCACCAGGGACTGGGGGGGCCTTATGCTGAGCAGTTC. The chain uses TRBV2 and TRBJ2-1, with 14 bases matching TRBD2. The read finishes 1 residue shy of the CDR3 end, and the germline J gene is used to complete it. V shed 3 bases, J shed 4 bases, and the junction held 5 bases outside the gene matches. In germline, CDR1 is LGHNA, CDR2 YSYQKL. This CDR3 contains 17 residues.